This is a list of T cell receptor beta chains from one sample in a study of circulating and synovial CD4+ cells in juvenile arthritis. The table came from immunoSEQ multiplex PCR; TCRdb's copy has only in-frame clones and leaves some out. The data hold approximately 3,800 clones, with around 83% observed a single time. Source material: CD4+ T cells from synovial fluid. The receptors here all came from a human donor with juvenile idiopathic arthritis. The CDR3 runs from the conserved cysteine through the conserved F or W. Fields, in order: D gene, J gene, V gene, CDR3 protein. The D gene is left open where the match is weak.

d_call: TRBD2
j_call: TRBJ2-4
v_call: TRBV2
cdr3_aa: CASSEISSPSGGTAKNIQYF

d_call: .
j_call: TRBJ1-2
v_call: TRBV7-9
cdr3_aa: CASRARGIYGYTF

d_call: TRBD2
j_call: TRBJ2-7
v_call: TRBV7-9
cdr3_aa: CASSLSSGGTNEQYF

d_call: TRBD2
j_call: TRBJ2-3
v_call: TRBV7-2
cdr3_aa: CASSPIALGLAGRTDTQYF

d_call: .
j_call: TRBJ1-5
v_call: TRBV10-3
cdr3_aa: CATSSSGPSNQPQHF

d_call: .
j_call: TRBJ1-4
v_call: TRBV6-1
cdr3_aa: CASENRGEKLFF

d_call: .
j_call: TRBJ2-7
v_call: TRBV7-2
cdr3_aa: CASGQYEQYF

d_call: TRBD1
j_call: TRBJ1-6
v_call: TRBV6-1
cdr3_aa: CASSVDRGNNSPLHF

d_call: TRBD2
j_call: TRBJ2-1
v_call: TRBV5-1
cdr3_aa: CASSSGGRNNEQFF

d_call: .
j_call: TRBJ2-3
v_call: TRBV5-1
cdr3_aa: CASSLPRVDTDTQYF

d_call: TRBD2
j_call: TRBJ2-1
v_call: TRBV4-2
cdr3_aa: CASSQEGGSSTYNEQFF